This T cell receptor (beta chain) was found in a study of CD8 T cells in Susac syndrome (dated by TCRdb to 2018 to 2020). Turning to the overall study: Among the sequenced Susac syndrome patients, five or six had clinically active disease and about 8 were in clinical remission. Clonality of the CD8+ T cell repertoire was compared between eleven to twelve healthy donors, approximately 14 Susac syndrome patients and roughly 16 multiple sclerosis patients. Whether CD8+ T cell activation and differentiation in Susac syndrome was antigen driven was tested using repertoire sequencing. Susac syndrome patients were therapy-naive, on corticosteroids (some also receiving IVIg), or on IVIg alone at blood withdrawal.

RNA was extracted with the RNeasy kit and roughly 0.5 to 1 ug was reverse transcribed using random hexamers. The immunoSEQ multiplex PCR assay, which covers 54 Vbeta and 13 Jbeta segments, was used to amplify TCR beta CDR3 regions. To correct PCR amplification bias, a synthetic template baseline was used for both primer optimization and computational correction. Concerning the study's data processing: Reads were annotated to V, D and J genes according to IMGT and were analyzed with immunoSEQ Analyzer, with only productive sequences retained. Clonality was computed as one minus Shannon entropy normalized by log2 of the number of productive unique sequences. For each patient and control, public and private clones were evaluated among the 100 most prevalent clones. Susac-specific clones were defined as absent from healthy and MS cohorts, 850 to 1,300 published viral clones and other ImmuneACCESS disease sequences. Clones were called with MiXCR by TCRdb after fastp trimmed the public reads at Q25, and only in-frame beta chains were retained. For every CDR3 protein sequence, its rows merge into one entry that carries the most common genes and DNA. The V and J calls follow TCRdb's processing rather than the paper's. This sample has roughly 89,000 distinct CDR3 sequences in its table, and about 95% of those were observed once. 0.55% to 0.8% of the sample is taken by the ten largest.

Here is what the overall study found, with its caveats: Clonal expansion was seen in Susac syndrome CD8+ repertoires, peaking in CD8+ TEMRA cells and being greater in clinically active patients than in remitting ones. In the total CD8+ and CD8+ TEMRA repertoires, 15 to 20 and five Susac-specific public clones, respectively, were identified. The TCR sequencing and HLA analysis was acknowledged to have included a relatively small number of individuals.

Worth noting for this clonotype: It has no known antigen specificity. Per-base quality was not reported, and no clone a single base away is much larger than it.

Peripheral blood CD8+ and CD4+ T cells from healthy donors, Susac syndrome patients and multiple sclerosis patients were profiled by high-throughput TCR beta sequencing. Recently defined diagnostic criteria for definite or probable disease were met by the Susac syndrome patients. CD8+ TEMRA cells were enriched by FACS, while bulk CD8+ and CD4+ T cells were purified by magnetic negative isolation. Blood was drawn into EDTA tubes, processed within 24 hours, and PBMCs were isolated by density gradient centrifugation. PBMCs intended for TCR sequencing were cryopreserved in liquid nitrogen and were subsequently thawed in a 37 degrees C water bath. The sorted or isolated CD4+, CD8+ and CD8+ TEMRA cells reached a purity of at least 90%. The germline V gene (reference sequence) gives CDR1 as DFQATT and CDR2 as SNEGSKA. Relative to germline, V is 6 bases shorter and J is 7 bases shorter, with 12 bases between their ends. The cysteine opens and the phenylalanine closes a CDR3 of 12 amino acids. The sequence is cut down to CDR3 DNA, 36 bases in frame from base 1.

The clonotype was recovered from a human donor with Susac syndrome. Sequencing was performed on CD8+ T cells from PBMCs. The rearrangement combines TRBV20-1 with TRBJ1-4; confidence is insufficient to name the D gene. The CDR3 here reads CSAPGDVEKLFF. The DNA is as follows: TGCAGTGCCCCCGGAGATGTTGAAAAACTGTTTTTT.